This TCR beta chain was recovered during a study of T cell responses to AZD1222 COVID-19 vaccine. Study at large: Researchers grouped second doses given at about 4 or about 12 weeks into one pool.

Here immunoSEQ multiplex PCR was the method, and the copy in TCRdb shows in-frame clones only, minus some. Among about 110,000 clones listed, around 87% were seen once. This clone has a handful of counts. Its target is unknown. V lost 5 bases, J lost 7 bases, and 15 bases lay in between. The CDR3 is 14 amino acids. Germline values: CDR1 SEHNR, CDR2 FQNEAQ (reference sequence). Study-wide results and limits: Only 5 or 6 AZD1222 recipients were seropositive at baseline. The donor cohort was predominantly white British with a female majority, and clonal diversity may have been underestimated. In the spike-specific TCR repertoire, nearly half reportedly target unmutated variant regions.

This receptor was obtained from an adult in good health. This sequence joins TRBV7-9 and TRBJ2-1, with D possibly TRBD2 on 6 matching bases. The material sequenced was peripheral blood, taken on day 0 of AZD1222 vaccination. As DNA, the CDR3 is TGTGCCAGCAGCCTGTATGCGGGGAAGAATGAGCAGTTCTTC. Encoded protein: CASSLYAGKNEQFF.